The rows below give T cell receptor beta chains drawn from one sample of a study of T-cell reconstitution after alpha-beta-depleted transplantation in children. TCRdb recomputed calls from the PCR reads with MiXCR, one row per CDR3 protein. The table lists around 200,000 distinct CDR3 sequences, approximately 7% of them singletons. Sequencing was performed on PBMCs from the stem cell graft donor, taken from the stem cell graft. The origin of the receptors is a human donor who donated a stem cell graft to a child with Wiskott-Aldrich syndrome. Both conserved end residues are part of each CDR3. D genes are given only for firm matches. Expanded clones are given a class, and other clones once, few, many or no size at all.

D	length	V	J	size	CDR3	DNA
NA	14	TRBV20-1	TRBJ2-3	many	CSPNGINGGDTQYF	TGCAGTCCCAATGGGATAAATGGGGGGGATACGCAGTATTTT
NA	15	TRBV7-2	TRBJ1-4	NA	CASSPRRDGTEKLFF	TGTGCCAGCAGCCCTCGCAGGGATGGGACTGAAAAACTGTTTTTT
NA	14	TRBV12-3/TRBV12-4	TRBJ2-7	many	CASSLARTAYEQYF	TGTGCCAGCAGTTTAGCTAGGACAGCTTACGAGCAGTACTTC
TRBD1	15	TRBV7-9	TRBJ2-7	many	CASSKSGTGRYEQYF	TGTGCCAGCAGCAAATCAGGGACAGGGCGGTACGAGCAGTACTTC
NA	15	TRBV7-2	TRBJ2-2	many	CASSTRPPRTGELFF	TGTGCCAGCAGTACACGGCCTCCCCGCACCGGGGAGCTGTTTTTT
TRBD1	15	TRBV6-5	TRBJ2-2	many	CASSWTGTGPGELFF	TGTGCCAGCAGTTGGACCGGGACAGGGCCCGGGGAGCTGTTTTTT
NA	14	TRBV13	TRBJ1-1	many	CASSYLTENTEAFF	TGTGCCAGCAGCTACCTGACGGAGAACACTGAAGCTTTCTTT
TRBD2	18	TRBV24-1	TRBJ2-2	many	CATSAASGRARNTGELFF	TGTGCCACCAGTGCCGCTAGCGGGAGGGCTCGGAACACCGGGGAGCTGTTTTTT
NA	14	TRBV20-1	TRBJ2-4	many	CSLPGPIAKNIQYF	TGCAGTCTGCCTGGACCCATAGCCAAAAACATTCAGTACTTC
TRBD1	16	TRBV5-1	TRBJ2-5	many	CASSLGSGGRTETQYF	TGCGCCAGCAGCTTGGGGTCAGGGGGCCGAACAGAGACCCAGTACTTC
NA	12	TRBV9	TRBJ1-2	many	CASSSWSGGYTF	TGTGCCAGCAGCTCATGGTCGGGTGGCTACACCTTC
TRBD2	15	TRBV5-1	TRBJ2-1	few	CASSPWGGDYNEQFF	TGCGCCAGCAGCCCGTGGGGGGGAGACTACAATGAGCAGTTCTTC
TRBD2	15	TRBV24-1	TRBJ2-7	many	CATSDTTSTRDEQYF	TGTGCCACCAGTGATACGACTAGCACCCGCGACGAGCAGTACTTC
TRBD1	17	TRBV5-1	TRBJ1-4	NA	CASSGLGQGVTNEKLFF	TGCGCCAGCAGCGGCTTAGGACAGGGGGTAACTAATGAAAAACTGTTTTTT
NA	12	TRBV5-5	TRBJ1-5	many	CASSLVDQPQHF	TGTGCCAGCAGCTTGGTGGACCAGCCCCAGCATTTT
TRBD2	14	TRBV5-1	TRBJ2-1	many	CASTKRERGNEQFF	TGCGCCAGCACCAAACGGGAGCGGGGCAATGAGCAGTTCTTC
NA	12	TRBV20-1	TRBJ1-5	many	CSASPVNQPQHF	TGCAGTGCTAGTCCCGTTAATCAGCCCCAGCATTTT
TRBD2	15	TRBV5-1	TRBJ2-1	NA	CASSLLLTSGNEQFF	TGCGCCAGCAGCTTACTCCTAACTAGCGGGAATGAGCAGTTCTTC
TRBD1	20	TRBV6-2/TRBV6-3	TRBJ2-4	many	CASSYPRDRGGLLAKNIQYF	TGTGCCAGCAGTTACCCCCGGGACAGAGGGGGATTGCTAGCCAAAAACATTCAGTACTTC
NA	13	TRBV20-1	TRBJ2-5	many	CSARLRGKETQYF	TGCAGTGCACGCCTAAGGGGGAAAGAGACCCAGTACTTC
NA	15	TRBV4-1	TRBJ1-4	few	CASSPMEQPNEKLFF	TGCGCCAGCAGCCCTATGGAACAGCCTAATGAAAAACTGTTTTTT
NA	15	TRBV5-1	TRBJ2-3	few	CASSLRDSSTDTQYF	TGCGCCAGCAGCTTAAGAGACAGTAGCACAGATACGCAGTATTTT